Listed below are T cell receptor beta chains from one sample, sequenced in a study of blood T cell repertoires in COVID-19. Only in-frame clones appear in the TCRdb table, and some are missing; sequencing was by immunoSEQ multiplex PCR. The data contain over 200,000 clones, approximately 90% of them singletons. The sequenced sample consisted of PBMCs or T cells enriched from blood (not recorded which). These receptor sequences come from a man aged 25 to 40 who had recovered from COVID-19. The CDR3 runs from the conserved cysteine through the conserved F or W.

V: TRBV28; CDR3: CASSTPGLVGGELFF
V: TRBV28; CDR3: CASRKAGGVVDEQFF
V: TRBV7-8; CDR3: CASKPAGNQPQHF
V: TRBV7-2; CDR3: CASSFTSAGTSGYEQYF
V: TRBV2; CDR3: CASSLVRTGFAYEQYF
V: TRBV7-9; CDR3: CASSILSGTPEAFF
V: TRBV2; CDR3: CASSTPPGTGTYEQYF
V: TRBV4-3; CDR3: CASSPTGGSYNEQFF
V: TRBV7-2; CDR3: CASSIYRVSEAFF
V: TRBV24-1; CDR3: CATSDTEDGYTF
V: TRBV7-2; CDR3: CASSSPGQGNSPLHF
V: TRBV18; CDR3: CASSPRQPNSPLHF
V: TRBV4-1; CDR3: CASQGQARRGYTF
V: TRBV19; CDR3: CASRETDSLRLYGYTF
V: TRBV3-1/TRBV3-2; CDR3: CASSQGALATDTQYF
V: TRBV29-1; CDR3: CSALGGVEQYF
V: TRBV7-9; CDR3: CASSLAGDSNQPQHF
V: TRBV2; CDR3: CASREDTRTGTYEQYF
V: TRBV15; CDR3: CATSRAVGGPQHF
V: TRBV19; CDR3: CATKAGDREFANTEAFF
V: TRBV29-1; CDR3: CSVRWAGTSGNTIYF
V: TRBV30; CDR3: CAWSGGGYTDTQYF
V: TRBV3-1/TRBV3-2; CDR3: CASSQGEVAEAFF
V: TRBV2; CDR3: CASSEIQGPSNQPQHF
V: TRBV3-1/TRBV3-2; CDR3: CASSQRLTGTGELFF
V: TRBV5-1; CDR3: CASSLAQGSYGYTF
V: TRBV21-1; CDR3: CANNLAGVYNEQFF
V: TRBV5-4; CDR3: CACRSGGATDTQYF
V: TRBV21-1; CDR3: CASSEKTGDYTGELFF
V: TRBV5-1; CDR3: CASSLDINTEAFF
V: TRBV11-1; CDR3: CASSNTGGVYGYTF
V: TRBV12-3/TRBV12-4; CDR3: CASSTLRGTEAFF
V: TRBV5-1; CDR3: CASSLGPVNTEAFF
V: TRBV4-2; CDR3: CASSQVDRGYSYEQYF